This T cell receptor beta chain derives from a study of T cell changes during pregnancy in multiple sclerosis. Profiled with immunoSEQ multiplex PCR; TCRdb holds only in-frame clones, not every one. The data show over 30,000 clones, 90% to 95% seen once. V was shortened by 5 bases and J by 1 base, with 11 bases between the two germline ends. CDR1 and CDR2 from the germline V gene are MNHEY and SMNVEV (reference sequence). The CDR3 runs to 14 residues. The rearrangement uses TRBV27 and TRBJ1-1; no firm D call. This material consisted of CD4+ T cells from peripheral blood mononuclear cells, taken after pregnancy. This clonotype originated in a female donor with multiple sclerosis, enrolled in a pregnancy study. CDR3 amino acids: CASSPSGSNTEAFF. The CDR3 bases are TGTGCCAGCAGTCCCTCCGGGTCGAACACTGAAGCTTTCTTT.